These T cell receptor beta chains were read from a single sample in a study of shared clonotypes between healthy human individuals. TCRdb keeps only in-frame clones here, not all; method: immunoSEQ multiplex PCR. The sample shows under 1,100,000 clones, 75% to 80% of them seen only once. Sequencing was performed on memory CD4+ T cells from PBMCs. Receptor source: a young man in good health. Some clones in this sample may be carry-over from other donors' samples. Both conserved end residues are part of each CDR3. Each record gives: J gene, D gene, V gene, CDR3 protein. D genes are given only for firm matches.

TRBJ2-1	TRBD2	TRBV28	CASRWPAGGPSYNEQFF
TRBJ2-7	TRBD2	TRBV9	CASSVRGLAAYEQYF
TRBJ2-7	TRBD1	TRBV2	CASTAVWTGAYEQYF
TRBJ2-4	-	TRBV7-2	CASSPRWVVKNIQYF
TRBJ2-5	-	TRBV7-2	CASSLGGDGETQYF
TRBJ1-4	-	TRBV28	CASRATNEKLFF
TRBJ2-7	TRBD1	TRBV15	CATSSRGQEKQYF
TRBJ2-7	TRBD2	TRBV4-3	CASSQPGEGMYF
TRBJ2-3	-	TRBV4-1	CASSVNREAYTQYF
TRBJ2-7	TRBD1	TRBV30	CAWKGTGSHEQYF
TRBJ2-1	TRBD1	TRBV27	CASRQEQGLSSNEQFF